This T cell receptor beta chain is drawn from a study of T-cell reconstitution after alpha-beta-depleted transplantation in children. The table lists this clonotype with many counts. Germline lookup yields CDR1 MDHEN and CDR2 SYDVKM. V was clipped by 2 bases and J by 2 bases; unmatched bases: 2. The CDR3 contains 14 residues. Preparation of the TCRbeta library was carried out with unique molecular identifiers. Using its own MiXCR run on the PCR reads, TCRdb lists one record per CDR3 protein. The table lists fewer than 400,000 distinct CDR3 sequences, roughly 22% of them singletons. Sequences were derived from PBMCs from the stem cell graft donor, sampled from the stem cell graft. This clonotype was sampled from a human donor who donated a stem cell graft to a child with acute myeloid leukemia. The chain carries TRBV28 and TRBJ2-7, with 8 bases aligning to TRBD1. The CDR3 region is CASSLRQGTYEQYF. The CDR3 DNA reads TGTGCCAGCAGTTTACGACAGGGGACCTACGAGCAGTACTTC.